The present T cell receptor (beta chain) was sequenced within a study of OX40 agonist ivuxolimab in advanced cancers. Study details: Past anti-PD-1, anti-PD-L1 or anti-CTLA-4 therapy was accepted, and 30% to 45% had received some.

Turning to this clone: Its antigen remains unidentified.

CDR3 length equals 13 residues. Germline V gene data show CDR1 as SGHRS and CDR2 as YFSETQ. The V gene lost 5 bases and the J gene lost 3 bases, with 12 bases spanning the gap. The table came from immunoSEQ multiplex PCR; TCRdb's copy has only in-frame clones and leaves some out. The sample consists of under 90,000 clones, roughly 89% of them appearing once. The study's findings and limits: CD8+ T cells (on average) carried more expanded clones than CD4+ T cells.

The source was CD4+ or CD8+ T cells sorted from blood, collected in a trial of the OX40 agonist ivuxolimab. This chain connects TRBV5-1 to TRBJ2-7; D remains ambiguous. This TCR was recovered from an adult with an advanced solid tumor such as melanoma, head and neck, liver or kidney cancer. The DNA of the CDR3 is TGCGCCAGCAGGTCCAAGGATATCTACGAGCAGTACTTC. Encoded protein: CASRSKDIYEQYF.